This T cell receptor beta chain was identified in a study of T-cell reconstitution after alpha-beta-depleted transplantation in children. Study-wide results and caveats: When one year had passed after transplant, most T-cell counts and diversity came from newly produced T cells. Elevated TCRbeta diversity at day 60 was traced, in some patients, to surviving recipient T cells and thymic progenitors. The study reportedly traced alpha-beta T cells about two months after transplant to several hundred expanded graft clones.

Library preparation (for TCRbeta) was performed with unique molecular identifiers. TCRdb reprocessed the PCR reads with MiXCR, giving one entry per CDR3 protein. Among 400,000 to 450,000 distinct CDR3 sequences listed, roughly 43% were seen once. Trimming removed 6 bases from V and 5 bases from J; junction bases left unmatched: 10. Germline assignment: CDR1 MGHDK and CDR2 SYGVNS. The CDR3 length is 16 residues. This clonotype occurred a few times. Its antigen is still unknown. The sample was PBMCs, taken before TCRalphabeta/CD19-depleted stem cell transplant. The origin of this receptor is a girl under 10 years old with aplastic anemia, due to receive a stem cell transplant. The J gene is TRBJ2-1, the V gene TRBV25-1; 10 bases align to TRBD2. The CDR3 loop reads CASSPRLAGVNNEQFF. CDR3 DNA sequence: TGTGCCAGCAGCCCCCGCCTAGCGGGGGTGAACAATGAGCAGTTCTTC. Complete variable domain (other parts from reference TRBV25-1 and TRBJ2-1): EADIYQTPRYLVIGTGKKITLECSQTMGHDKMYWYQQDPGMELHLIHYSYGVNSTEKGDLSSESTVSRIRTEHFPLTLESARPSHTSQYLCASSPRLAGVNNEQFFGPGTRLTVL.